This TCR beta chain was captured by sequencing in a study of T cell responses to AZD1222 COVID-19 vaccine (dated by TCRdb to about 2021). Turning to the overall study: TCR sequencing was performed for 230 to 250 trial participants, of whom about 200 were given two doses of AZD1222 and around 26 were given two doses of MenACWY control vaccine. Trial participants were enrolled by age into subgroups of 18-55, 56-69 and 70-plus years, and 148, 28 and 57 TCR-sequenced participants, respectively, were included in these subgroups. The research as a whole found: Reportedly, almost half of the unique spike-specific TCRs recognized epitopes lying outside the regions that are mutated in the B.1.351 and B.1.1.7 variants. CD4 TCRs associated with the vaccine covered the entire spike protein, and the dominant responses were in regions 160-218 and 743-854. Most participants were white British and females outnumbered males, and the authors suggested that clonal diversity may have been underestimated. The 56-69-year group was small, and its depth increase did not reach significance, likely because of low power. A significant rise in spike-specific TCR breadth and depth was observed after two AZD1222 doses relative to day 0 and relative to MenACWY recipients. Because no day 14 peak-response samples were available, repertoires were characterized only after the peak T cell response. Only 5 to 7 AZD1222 recipients were SARS-CoV-2 seropositive at baseline, limiting conclusions about previously exposed vaccinees.

The germline V and J ends show losses of 4 bases and 5 bases respectively, and no gene match explains 8 bases of the junction. Counted from cysteine to phenylalanine, this CDR3 has 16 amino acids. Only the CDR3 part of the read is kept: 48 bases, read in frame from the first base. CDR1 and CDR2, looked up from the germline V gene (reference sequence), are SEHNR and FQNEAQ. The CDR3 regions of human TCRbeta chains were subjected to immunosequencing. As for the authors' bioinformatics: TCRs in the repertoires were matched against a reference library of SARS-CoV-2-specific TCRs that had been generated with the MIRA antigen-specificity platform. Breadth was defined as the fraction of unique TCRs that were SARS-CoV-2-associated, and depth was defined as the fraction of total T cells that were SARS-CoV-2-associated. Each spike-specific TCR was assigned to its reactive spike region and to a CD4 or CD8 class using the MIRA data. Log10-transformed breadth and depth values were compared by one-way ANOVA with Sidak's multiple comparisons tests. Here the immuneACCESS table is served through TCRdb, limited to in-frame sequences with V and J called. Missing clones are a known gap in these copies; in checked studies unresolved V genes cover under half, and the rest lacks a known reason. From that table come the V and J calls and clone size; the DNA was used to work out D and trimming. For this sample there are about 170,000 clones; about 83% appear just once. The biggest ten clones account for 0.85% to 1.2% of the sample.

The sample's time point label, decoded: about 28 days (+/-7) after the second vaccine dose. Because spike-specific TCR depth and breadth did not differ between the two schedules, AZD1222 recipients who got a second dose at roughly 4 weeks were pooled with those who got a second dose at roughly 12 weeks. Vaccinee samples were obtained from the UK trials COV001 and COV002, which included a single-blind randomized controlled phase 2/3 trial of AZD1222 (ChAdOx1 nCoV-19) in healthy adults. Trial participant PBMC samples were collected at day 0 and day 28 after the second dose for TCRbeta chain sequencing. A note on this clone: Its target antigen remains unknown. No base quality values were provided; no much bigger clone lies one nucleotide off.

This receptor was obtained from an adult who received the AZD1222 COVID-19 vaccine. The chain links TRBV7-9 with TRBJ2-2, with 9 middle bases fitting TRBD1. The material sequenced was peripheral blood, taken 28 days after the second AZD1222 dose. The CDR3 loop reads CASSSGQGERTGELFF. In nucleotide form, the sequence is TGTGCCAGCAGCTCGGGACAGGGCGAGAGGACCGGGGAGCTGTTTTTT.